Listed below are T cell receptor beta chains from one sample, sequenced in a study of blood T cells in healthy people across ages. TCRdb recomputed calls from the 5' RACE reads with MiXCR, one row per CDR3 protein. The sample holds 1.5 million to 2 million distinct CDR3 sequences, about 28% seen once. The sequencing input was blood. The receptor set was obtained from a woman in her thirties in good health. The conserved cysteine and the conserved F or W are not part of the CDR3 here. The D gene is left open where the match is weak. Size values are once, few and many counts, or a class for expanded clones, and some rows have none.

v_gene: TRBV7-2
abundance: -
d_gene: TRBD1
CDR3aa: ASSATVAGGPLYSNQPQH

v_gene: TRBV2
abundance: -
d_gene: TRBD1
CDR3aa: VSSGTGARNEKLF

v_gene: TRBV30
abundance: few
d_gene: -
CDR3aa: AWSGGTGNQPQH

v_gene: TRBV6-1
abundance: -
d_gene: TRBD1
CDR3aa: ASSPGTAYMNTEAF

v_gene: TRBV29-1
abundance: many
d_gene: -
CDR3aa: SVSRYNEQF

v_gene: TRBV7-9
abundance: many
d_gene: TRBD1
CDR3aa: ASSFVGQGSYEQY

v_gene: TRBV4-3
abundance: many
d_gene: TRBD2
CDR3aa: ASSQVEGVVAGGSYEQY

v_gene: TRBV27
abundance: few
d_gene: -
CDR3aa: ASRGTVNYGYT

v_gene: TRBV3-1
abundance: -
d_gene: -
CDR3aa: ASRPARGDAQETQY

v_gene: TRBV21-1
abundance: -
d_gene: -
CDR3aa: ASSRGTPGETQY

v_gene: TRBV12-3/TRBV12-4
abundance: many
d_gene: -
CDR3aa: ASSSWGSHQETQY

v_gene: TRBV20-1
abundance: few
d_gene: TRBD2
CDR3aa: SARALAYSYEQY

v_gene: TRBV25-1
abundance: -
d_gene: -
CDR3aa: ASREAGEGQPQH

v_gene: TRBV10-2
abundance: many
d_gene: -
CDR3aa: ASSSMGVSYEQY

v_gene: TRBV5-1
abundance: many
d_gene: -
CDR3aa: ASSLEDSYEQY

v_gene: TRBV21-1
abundance: few
d_gene: -
CDR3aa: ASSASGGLTQETQY

v_gene: TRBV10-3
abundance: few
d_gene: TRBD1
CDR3aa: AISGDSHTEAF